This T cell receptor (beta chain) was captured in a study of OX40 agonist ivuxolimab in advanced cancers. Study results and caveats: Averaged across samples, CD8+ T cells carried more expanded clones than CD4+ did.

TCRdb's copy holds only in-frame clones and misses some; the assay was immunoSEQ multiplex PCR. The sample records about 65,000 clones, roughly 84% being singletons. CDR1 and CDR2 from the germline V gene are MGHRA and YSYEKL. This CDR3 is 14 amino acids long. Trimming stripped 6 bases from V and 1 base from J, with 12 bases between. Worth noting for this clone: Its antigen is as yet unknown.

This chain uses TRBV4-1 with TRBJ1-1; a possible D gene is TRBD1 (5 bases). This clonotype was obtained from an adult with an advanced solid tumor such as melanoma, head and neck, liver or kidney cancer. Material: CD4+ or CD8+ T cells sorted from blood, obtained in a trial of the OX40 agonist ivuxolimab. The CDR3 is CASRGVLKNTEAFF. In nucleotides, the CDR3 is TGCGCCAGCAGGGGGGTTTTAAAGAACACTGAAGCTTTCTTT.